The 12 T cell receptor beta chains in this list originate from one sample, sequenced in a study of T cells after yellow fever vaccination (dated by TCRdb to between 2018 and 2021). The treatment or condition label of this sample denotes: live attenuated yellow fever vaccine strain. Library prep was done by 5' RACE. Sequencing used an Illumina NovaSeq 6000. TCRdb passed the public sequencing reads through fastp at Q25 and MiXCR, retaining productive beta sequences. Rows with a matching CDR3 protein are joined into one entry that keeps the most common DNA and genes. The sample yields a few hundred thousand distinct CDR3 sequences; about 3.5% were counted once. The ten largest clones add up to around 24% of the sample. The sequences come from PBMCs, collected on the day of the yellow fever booster vaccination. These TCRs come from a man aged 18 to 29 who received the YFV17D yellow fever vaccine.

This clonotype was detected many times. The chain recombines TRBV7-8 with TRBJ2-7, with D perhaps matching TRBD1 (7 bases). This CDR3 has 14 residues. Germline loops: CDR1 SGHVS, CDR2 FQNEAQ. V gave up 3 bases and J gave up 7 bases, with 16 bases separating them. CDR3 bases: TGTGCCAGCAGCTTTTCGGACAGGCGGGGAGAGCAGTACGTC. This encodes CASSFSDRRGEQYV.

This clonotype was observed many times. The chain recombines TRBV5-1 with TRBJ2-1, with 9 bases identical to TRBD2. This CDR3 has 15 amino acids. V lost 2 bases, J lost 4 bases, and 4 bases stayed unmatched. Germline CDR1 is SGHRS and CDR2 is YFSETQ. CDR3 DNA: TGCGCCAGCAGCTTCGCGGGGGGGCATTACAATGAGCAGTTCTTC. It yields the protein CASSFAGGHYNEQFF.

The V call is TRBV28, the J call TRBJ1-2, with D perhaps matching TRBD1 (5 bases). From germline, CDR1 is MDHEN and CDR2 SYDVKM. V was trimmed by 4 bases and J by 8 bases, leaving 17 bases between them. The length of the CDR3 is 14 residues. The CDR3 nucleotides read TGTGCCAGCAGTTCCCCATCTGTTCGGGGCGGCTACACCTTC. This translates into CASSSPSVRGGYTF.

This clonotype was counted at least ten times. The chain has TRBV24-1 and TRBJ2-5; 10 nucleotides line up with TRBD2. The J segment lost 2 bases and the V segment lost 4 bases, leaving 3 bases of the junction unmatched. The CDR3 loop spans 15 amino acids. CDR1 is KGHDR and CDR2 is SFDVKD in the germline V gene. The CDR3 region is CATSEASGGQETQYF. The CDR3 coding sequence is TGTGCCACCAGTGAGGCTAGCGGGGGACAAGAGACCCAGTACTTC.

The J gene is TRBJ2-1, the V gene TRBV24-1; 8 bases fit TRBD2. Germline CDR1 is KGHDR and CDR2 is SFDVKD. This CDR3 region has 15 residues. V lost 11 bases to trimming and J lost 0 bases; unmatched junction nucleotides: 8. CDR3 residues: CAREFGTSSYNEQFF. For the CDR3, the DNA is TGTGCCAGGGAGTTCGGGACTAGCTCCTACAATGAGCAGTTCTTC.

This clonotype was detected ten times or more. This rearrangement joins TRBV5-1 to TRBJ2-1; 7 nucleotides line up with TRBD2. The J segment lost 6 bases and the V segment lost 3 bases, leaving 0 bases of the junction unmatched. Looked up from germline, CDR1 is SGHRS and CDR2 is YFSETQ. The CDR3 sequence is 12 residues long. The CDR3 is CASSWTSNEQFF. The DNA for the CDR3 is TGCGCCAGCAGCTGGACTAGCAATGAGCAGTTCTTC.

In this sample, this clonotype turned up a few times. The chain combines TRBV7-8 with TRBJ2-2; no clear D gene. The CDR3 consists of 15 residues. Germline V lookup: CDR1 SGHVS, CDR2 FQNEAQ. V was clipped by 1 base and J by 4 bases, with 10 bases between them. CDR3 coding DNA: TGTGCCAGCAGCTTAGTGACCTCACTCACCGGGGAGCTGTTTTTT. Protein: CASSLVTSLTGELFF.

On this clonotype itself: This clone may be a read error of a much larger clone one base away. The V call is TRBV15, the J call TRBJ2-1; the D gene is possibly TRBD1 (6 bases). Trimming removed 4 bases from V and 10 bases from J, with 14 bases in between. Per the germline V gene, CDR1 is LNHNV and CDR2 is YYDKDF (reference sequence). CDR3 length: 13 amino acids. The CDR3 DNA reads TGTGCCACCAGCACAGACAGGTCCGGGGAGCAGTTCTTC. Residues: CATSTDRSGEQFF.

A few counts support this clonotype. The chain employs TRBV5-1 and TRBJ2-3, with 11 bases identical to TRBD1. The CDR3 covers 16 residues. CDR1 and CDR2 from the germline V gene are SGHRS and YFSETQ. V shed 1 base and J 4 bases; nucleotides not matched to a gene: 5. The CDR3 region is CASSLRGQGAADTQYF. The CDR3 DNA reads TGCGCCAGCAGCTTGCGCGGACAGGGGGCCGCAGATACGCAGTATTTT.

This clonotype was recorded at least ten times. The genes are TRBV7-6 and TRBJ2-5; D not resolved. Per the germline V gene, CDR1 is SGHVS and CDR2 is FNYEAQ. The CDR3 runs 12 residues. Deletions cut 1 base from V and 5 bases from J, with 5 bases between. In nucleotides, the CDR3 is TGTGCCAGCAGCTTAGATCCGGAGACCCAGTACTTC. It codes for CASSLDPETQYF.

This clonotype was counted ten times or more. The genes are TRBV7-2 and TRBJ2-1; no definite D call. CDR1 and CDR2 (germline): SGHTA, FQGNSA. The CDR3 contains 13 residues. Trimming cost V 2 bases and J 5 bases, with 7 bases left between them. The CDR3 reads CASSLTRNNEQFF. CDR3 nucleotide sequence: TGTGCCAGCAGCTTAACTCGGAACAATGAGCAGTTCTTC.

At least ten counts were recorded for this clonotype. V gene TRBV5-1 combines with J gene TRBJ2-1; 8 nucleotides align to TRBD2. The V and J ends lost 5 bases and 0 bases, in that order; junction bases with no gene match: 7. The CDR3 is 16 residues long. Germline V gene data show CDR1 as SGHRS and CDR2 as YFSETQ. CDR3 nucleotide sequence: TGCGCCAGCAGTGGCTCGGGGGGGAACTCCTACAATGAGCAGTTCTTC. This sequence encodes CASSGSGGNSYNEQFF.